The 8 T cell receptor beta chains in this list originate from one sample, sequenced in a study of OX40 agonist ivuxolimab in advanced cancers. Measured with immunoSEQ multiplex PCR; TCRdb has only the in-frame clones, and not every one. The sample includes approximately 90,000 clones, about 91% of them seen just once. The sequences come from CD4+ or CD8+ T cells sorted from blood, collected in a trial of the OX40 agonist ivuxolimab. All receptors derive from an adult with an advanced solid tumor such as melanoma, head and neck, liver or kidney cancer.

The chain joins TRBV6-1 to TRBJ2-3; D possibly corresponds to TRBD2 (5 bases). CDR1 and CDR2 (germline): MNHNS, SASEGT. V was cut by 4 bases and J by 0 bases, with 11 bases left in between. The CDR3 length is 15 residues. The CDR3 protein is CASSAGLESTDTQYF. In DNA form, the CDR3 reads TGTGCCAGCAGTGCAGGACTGGAAAGCACAGATACGCAGTATTTT.

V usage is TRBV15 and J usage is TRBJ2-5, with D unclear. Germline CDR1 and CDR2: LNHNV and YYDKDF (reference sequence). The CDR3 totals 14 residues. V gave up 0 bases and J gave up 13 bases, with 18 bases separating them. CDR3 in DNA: TGTGCCACCAGCAGAGATTTACGCGGCCAATCCGTGTACTTC. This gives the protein CATSRDLRGQSVYF.

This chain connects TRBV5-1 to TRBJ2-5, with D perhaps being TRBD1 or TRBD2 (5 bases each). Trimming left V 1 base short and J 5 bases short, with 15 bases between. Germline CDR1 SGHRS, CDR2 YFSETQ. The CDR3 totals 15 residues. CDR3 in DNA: TGCGCCAGCAGCTTGCCTCCGGGGCCGGGGGAGACCCAGTACTTC. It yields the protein CASSLPPGPGETQYF.

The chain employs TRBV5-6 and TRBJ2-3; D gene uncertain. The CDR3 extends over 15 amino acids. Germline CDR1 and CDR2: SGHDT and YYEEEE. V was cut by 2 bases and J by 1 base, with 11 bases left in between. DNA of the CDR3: TGTGCCAGCAGCTTACCGATTACAGGCACAGATACGCAGTATTTT. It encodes CASSLPITGTDTQYF.

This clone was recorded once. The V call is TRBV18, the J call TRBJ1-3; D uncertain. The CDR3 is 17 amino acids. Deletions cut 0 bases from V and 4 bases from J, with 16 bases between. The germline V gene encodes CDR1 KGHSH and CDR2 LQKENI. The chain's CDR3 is CASSPPAGPLGGNTIYF. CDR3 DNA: TGTGCCAGCTCACCACCGGCAGGACCCCTCGGGGGAAACACCATATATTTT.

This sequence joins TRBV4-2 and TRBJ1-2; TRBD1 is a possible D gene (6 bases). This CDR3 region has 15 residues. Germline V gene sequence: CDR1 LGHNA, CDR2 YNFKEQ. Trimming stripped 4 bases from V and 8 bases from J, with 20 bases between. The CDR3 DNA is TGTGCCAGCAGCCGGGACGAACAGGGTCTTTACGGCTACACCTTC. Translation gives CASSRDEQGLYGYTF.

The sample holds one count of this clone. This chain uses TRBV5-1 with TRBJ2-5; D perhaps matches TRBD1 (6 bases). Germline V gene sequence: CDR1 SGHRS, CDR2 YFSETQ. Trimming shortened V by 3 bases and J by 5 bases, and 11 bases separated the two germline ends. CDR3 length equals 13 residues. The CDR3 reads CASSSQGWETQYF. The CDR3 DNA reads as TGCGCCAGCAGCTCACAGGGTTGGGAGACCCAGTACTTC.

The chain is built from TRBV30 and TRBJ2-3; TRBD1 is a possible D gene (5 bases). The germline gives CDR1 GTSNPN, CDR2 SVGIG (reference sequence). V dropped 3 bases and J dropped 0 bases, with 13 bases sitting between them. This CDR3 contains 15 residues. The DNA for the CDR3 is TGTGCCTGGAGATCCGCAGGGCCTAGCACAGATACGCAGTATTTT. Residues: CAWRSAGPSTDTQYF.